The source of this T cell receptor (beta chain) is a study of blood T cell repertoires in COVID-19. Across the whole study: The analysed material was cDNA or gDNA that came from T cells, B-cell-depleted T cells, or PBMCs.

CDR3 length: 12 residues. Germline-derived CDR1 and CDR2 are MDHEN and SYDVKM. Trimming cost V 8 bases and J 4 bases, with 12 bases left between them. Original data processing: Estimation of nucleated cell counts was performed using reference gene primer amplification. TCRdb keeps only in-frame clones here, not all; method: immunoSEQ multiplex PCR. V, J and clone size were drawn from that table, and D and trimming were deduced from the DNA. The sample gives around 270,000 clones, 65% to 85% of which show up once; more than 1.5% is in the top ten. For this clone: Other DNA sequences in this sample translate to the same CDR3.

The chain carries TRBV28 and TRBJ2-7, with D possibly being TRBD1 (5 bases). The receptor comes from a woman aged 40 to 55 who had recovered from COVID-19. Input material: peripheral blood. CDR3 residues: CASSSTGYEQYF. The CDR3 bases are TGTGCCAGCTCCTCTACAGGTTACGAGCAGTACTTC.